This TCR beta chain was observed in a study of cytomegalovirus exposure and HLA in healthy donors. Study findings and constraints: An apparent linkage of common viral pathogens to several of the most significant clusters emerged in a later analysis. Later genetic work tied a missense DCLRE1C variant to beta-chain V and J trimming. Under in vitro conditions, a few CMV-associated chains were confirmed as specific for CMV antigens. Earlier analysis looked at TCR beta V segments, and most were productive about 87% or about 30% of the time.

The primer mix had 60 Vbeta and 13 Jbeta primers. Sequencing was performed with immunoSEQ multiplex PCR; in TCRdb, only in-frame clones are kept and a portion is missing. The data contain about 80,000 clones, about 80% of them seen just once; the ten biggest clones take up about a third. A remark on this clone: The antigen is unknown.

The CDR3 runs 15 residues. Germline CDR1 SGHDT, CDR2 YYEEEE. With 2 bases clipped from V and 3 bases from J, the junction kept 4 bases outside the gene matches. The chain is built from TRBV5-6 and TRBJ2-3; 9 nucleotides match TRBD2. This receptor was identified in a man between 45 and 60 years old in good health and CMV-seropositive. Sequences were obtained from PBMCs. CDR3 in amino acids: CASSFKAGGTDTQYF. The CDR3 region has the DNA TGTGCCAGCAGCTTCAAAGCGGGAGGTACAGATACGCAGTATTTT.